The 10 T cell receptor beta chains given below trace back to one sample, sequenced in a study of Ad26.COV2.S vaccination and SARS-CoV-2 variants. The treatment: roughly 20 received Ad26.COV2.S at low or high dose, single or two shots; about 5 received placebo; per-sample allocation not given. The investigators took samples on day 63 after the first vaccine or placebo injection. Method: immunoSEQ multiplex PCR; TCRdb's copy keeps in-frame clones and lacks some. The data show under 500,000 clones, around 92% seen once. Here the sequenced sample was peripheral blood, taken in a trial of Ad26.COV2.S vaccine versus placebo. These receptors came from a person aged 18 to 65 who received the Ad26.COV2.S COVID-19 vaccine or a placebo.

The rearrangement uses TRBV24-1 and TRBJ2-7; tentatively, D is TRBD2 (5 bases). From germline, CDR1 is KGHDR and CDR2 SFDVKD. The CDR3 runs 13 residues. The V end was cut by 6 bases, the J end by 0 bases, with 8 bases between. CDR3 in amino acids: CATSTGGSYEQYF. CDR3 coding DNA: TGTGCCACCAGTACCGGAGGCTCCTACGAGCAGTACTTC.

The rearrangement uses TRBV11-2 and TRBJ2-5; D is unresolved. The CDR3 is made up of 14 amino acids. V lost 4 bases and J 5 bases, leaving 14 bases between the germline ends. Germline V lookup: CDR1 SGHAT, CDR2 FQNNGV. The CDR3 here is CASSSIWAPETQYF. The CDR3 coding sequence is TGTGCCAGCAGCTCGATTTGGGCCCCTGAGACCCAGTACTTC.

V and J are TRBV7-9 and TRBJ1-3, with D maybe TRBD1 (6 bases). The CDR3 is made up of 16 amino acids. CDR1 is SEHNR and CDR2 is FQNEAQ in the germline V gene (reference sequence). The ends were cut back, 7 bases at V and 3 bases at J, with 19 bases in the middle. The CDR3 region has the DNA TGTGCCAGCACCCTCCGGGACAACTACTTTGGAAACACCATATATTTT. Translation gives CASTLRDNYFGNTIYF.

The V gene is TRBV28, the J gene TRBJ2-2; 9 positions agree with TRBD1. The CDR3 sequence is 16 residues long. Germline CDR1 MDHEN, CDR2 SYDVKM. Losses at the gene ends were 4 bases for V and 7 bases for J; bases not matched to a gene: 10. The CDR3 is CASSSGGTGSFGELFF. The CDR3 nucleotides are TGTGCCAGCAGTTCAGGGGGGACAGGGTCGTTCGGGGAGCTGTTTTTT.

This chain connects TRBV5-1 to TRBJ2-1; 8 bases map to TRBD1. The V and J ends lost 4 bases and 8 bases, in that order; junction bases with no gene match: 11. Germline CDR1 and CDR2: SGHRS and YFSETQ. This CDR3 contains 15 residues. Here the CDR3 reads CASSPDRVRQDEQFF. The CDR3 DNA sequence: TGCGCCAGCAGCCCGGACAGGGTGAGGCAGGATGAGCAGTTCTTC.

This rearrangement joins TRBV7-2 to TRBJ2-7; no firm D call. V lost 2 bases to trimming and J lost 0 bases, with 11 bases between them. This CDR3 has 15 residues. CDR1 SGHTA and CDR2 FQGNSA come from the germline V gene. CDR3 protein: CASSLMSAASYEQYF. In nucleotides, the CDR3 is TGTGCCAGCAGCTTAATGAGTGCAGCCTCCTACGAGCAGTACTTC.

The gene calls are TRBV29-1 and TRBJ1-2; possibly TRBD1 for D (6 bases). From germline, CDR1 is SQVTM and CDR2 ANQGSEA. V dropped 3 bases and J dropped 5 bases, with 22 bases sitting between them. The CDR3 consists of 16 residues. CDR3 in DNA: TGCAGCGTTGAGTACAGGGCCGGATGGGCGGTATATGGCTACACCTTC. Translation gives CSVEYRAGWAVYGYTF.

The V and J genes are TRBV3-1 (or the pseudogene TRBV3-2) and TRBJ2-7, with D perhaps matching TRBD1 or TRBD2 (6 bases each). The V gene's germline CDR1 is LGHDT and CDR2 YNNKEL (reference sequence). Trimming cost V 6 bases and J 1 base, with 16 bases left between them. CDR3 length: 15 amino acids. The CDR3: CASRKEGTPSYEQYF. The DNA for the CDR3 is TGTGCCAGCAGGAAGGAGGGGACACCTTCCTACGAGCAGTACTTC.

The chain couples TRBV4-3 to TRBJ2-7; D possibly corresponds to TRBD1 (5 bases). This CDR3 spans 14 amino acids. The V end was cut by 3 bases, the J end by 6 bases, with 15 bases between. Germline values: CDR1 LGHNA, CDR2 YSLEER. The CDR3 protein is CASSHLFRGREQYF. DNA of the CDR3: TGCGCCAGCAGCCACCTTTTTAGGGGTCGCGAGCAGTACTTC.

The chain couples TRBV30 to TRBJ1-4; a possible D gene is TRBD1 (6 bases). Germline CDR1 reads GTSNPN; CDR2 reads SVGIG (reference sequence). Trimming took off 1 base at V and 7 bases at J, with 22 bases between the two ends. CDR3 length: 17 residues. The CDR3 DNA sequence: TGTGCCTGGAGTGGAACCTCCGTCGGACAGTGGAGTGAAAAACTGTTTTTT. It specifies CAWSGTSVGQWSEKLFF.